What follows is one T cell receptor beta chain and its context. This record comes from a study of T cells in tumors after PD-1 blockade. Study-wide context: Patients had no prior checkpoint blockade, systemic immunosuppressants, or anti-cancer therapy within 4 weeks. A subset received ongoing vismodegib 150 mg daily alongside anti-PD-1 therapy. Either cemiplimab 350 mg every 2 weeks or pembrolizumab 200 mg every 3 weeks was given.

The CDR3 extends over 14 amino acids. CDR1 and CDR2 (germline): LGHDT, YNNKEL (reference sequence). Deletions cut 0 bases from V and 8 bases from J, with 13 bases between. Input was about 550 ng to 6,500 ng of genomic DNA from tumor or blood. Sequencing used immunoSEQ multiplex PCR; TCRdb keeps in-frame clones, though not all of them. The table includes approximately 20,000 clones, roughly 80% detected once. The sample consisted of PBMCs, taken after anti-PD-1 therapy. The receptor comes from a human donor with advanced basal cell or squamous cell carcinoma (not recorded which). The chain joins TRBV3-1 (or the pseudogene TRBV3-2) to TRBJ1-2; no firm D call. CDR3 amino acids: CASSQEFVGRGYTF. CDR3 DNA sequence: TGTGCCAGCAGCCAAGAATTCGTGGGGAGAGGCTACACCTTC.